The text below deals with one T cell receptor beta chain. The sample belongs to a study of monozygotic twins with inflammatory bowel disease. Blood samples measuring 2.5 ml were taken per donor. Used for each TCR library was roughly 3,500 ng of total RNA. Each CDR3 protein gets one entry in TCRdb, which reprocessed the 5' RACE reads and gives no DNA. This sample's table reports about 300,000 distinct CDR3 sequences. CDR1 is MNHEY, CDR2 SVGAGI, per germline. The CDR3 contains 12 residues. Sequenced sample: blood. The genes are TRBV6-5 and TRBJ1-1; TCRdb outputs TRBD1, but without DNA this stays unchecked. The receptor's source is a human donor with ulcerative colitis or Crohn's disease, or a healthy co-twin of an affected twin (not recorded which). CDR3 amino acids: CASSPTGGEAFF.